The 18 T cell receptor beta chains given below trace back to one sample, sequenced in a study of blood T cell repertoires in COVID-19. This table comes from immunoSEQ multiplex PCR, and its TCRdb copy is limited to in-frame clones, with some not included. The table shows roughly 410,000 clones, with roughly 90% occurring only once. The sequenced material came from peripheral blood. The source is a man in his forties with acute or convalescent COVID-19.

The chain combines TRBV20-1 with TRBJ2-1, with 9 bases matching TRBD1. This CDR3 comprises 16 residues. V shed 3 bases, J shed 3 bases, and the junction held 9 bases outside the gene matches. Germline V CDR1 and CDR2: DFQATT, SNEGSKA (reference sequence). The DNA for the CDR3 is TGCAGTGCTAGTCCCCCTACAGGGGGCTTCTACAATGAGCAGTTCTTC. Its protein product is CSASPPTGGFYNEQFF.

V is TRBV11-2 and J is TRBJ2-5, with 10 bases matching TRBD1. Germline values: CDR1 SGHAT, CDR2 FQNNGV. This CDR3 has 17 residues. J gave up 5 bases and V 3 bases, and 12 bases lay outside the gene matches. CDR3 DNA sequence: TGTGCCAGCAGCTTCGGACCGGGACAGGGGAGGTCGGAGACCCAGTACTTC. This translates into CASSFGPGQGRSETQYF.

The genes are TRBV5-5 and TRBJ2-1, with 12 bases matching TRBD2. CDR1 and CDR2 (germline): SGHKS, YYEKEE (reference sequence). This CDR3 has 15 amino acids. With 3 bases clipped from V and 8 bases from J, the junction kept 6 bases outside the gene matches. DNA for the CDR3: TGTGCCAGCAGCTCGACTAGCGGGAGTCTCGATGAGCAGTTCTTC. This gives the protein CASSSTSGSLDEQFF.

This chain connects TRBV2 to TRBJ1-1, with 7 positions matching TRBD1. The CDR3 consists of 12 residues. J was trimmed by 4 bases and V by 11 bases; bases with no gene match: 7. The germline gives CDR1 SNHLY, CDR2 FYNNEI. CDR3 bases: TGTGCCGGTACAGGGGAAACCACTGAAGCTTTCTTT. Amino acids: CAGTGETTEAFF.

The rearrangement links TRBV5-8 to TRBJ2-1, with a tentative D call TRBD2 (6 bases). CDR1 SGHTS and CDR2 YDEGEE come from the germline V gene. There are 15 residues in the CDR3. V was clipped by 0 bases and J by 5 bases, with 12 bases between them. The CDR3 reads CASSLGGGIDNEQFF. The CDR3 DNA reads as TGTGCCAGCAGCTTGGGGGGCGGGATTGACAATGAGCAGTTCTTC. The variable domain in full, with the rest retrieved from reference TRBV5-8 and TRBJ2-1, is EAGVTQSPTHLIKTRGQQATLRCSPISGHTSVYWYQQALGLGLQFLLWYDEGEERNRGNFPPRFSGRQFPNYSSELNVNALELEDSALYLCASSLGGGIDNEQFFGPGTRLTVL.

This chain joins TRBV12-3 or TRBV12-4 and TRBJ2-3, with no clear D. The CDR3 consists of 12 residues. The germline V and J ends were trimmed by 10 bases and 0 bases, with 8 bases remaining between them. CDR3 residues: CATQASTDTQYF. CDR3 DNA: TGTGCCACCCAAGCTAGCACAGATACGCAGTATTTT.

Remarks on this clone: At the DNA level, this CDR3 is encoded by other sequences in the same sample as well. V gene TRBV19 combines with J gene TRBJ1-5, with TRBD1 matching over 7 bases. The CDR3 consists of 14 residues. Germline-derived CDR1 and CDR2 are LNHDA and SQIVND (reference sequence). J lost 7 bases, V lost 3 bases, and 6 bases had no gene match. This chain's CDR3 is CASSMSGGNQPQHF. Written as DNA, the CDR3 is TGTGCCAGTAGTATGTCAGGGGGTAACCAGCCCCAGCATTTT.

This chain joins TRBV4-1 and TRBJ2-7; TRBD2 matches at 7 bases. The germline gives CDR1 MGHRA, CDR2 YSYEKL. V lost 2 bases and J lost 1; bases outside the gene matches: 11. The CDR3 consists of 17 residues. The CDR3 bases are TGCGCCAGCAGCCAACTCCTGGTCAAGCGGGAATCCTACGAGCAGTACTTC. Protein: CASSQLLVKRESYEQYF.

This clone occurred many times. The chain carries TRBV3-1 (or the pseudogene TRBV3-2) and TRBJ1-2; a weak D match, TRBD1 (6 bases). Trimming shortened V by 5 bases and J by 8 bases, and 9 bases separated the two germline ends. The CDR3 extends over 11 amino acids. Germline CDR1 LGHDT, CDR2 YNNKEL (reference sequence). The CDR3 bases are TGTGCCAGCAGCACAGGGCGCGGCTACACCTTC. As protein: CASSTGRGYTF.

This chain links TRBV9 with TRBJ1-1; D ambiguous. CDR1 is SGDLS, CDR2 YYNGEE, per germline. The CDR3 length is 14 residues. V shed 0 bases and J shed 6 bases, with 12 bases lying between them. The CDR3: CASSVDPGAAEAFF. The CDR3 DNA reads TGTGCCAGCAGCGTAGACCCCGGCGCGGCTGAAGCTTTCTTT.

The J gene is TRBJ1-2, the V gene TRBV27, with 11 bases fitting TRBD1. This CDR3 region has 16 residues. CDR1 MNHEY and CDR2 SMNVEV come from the germline V gene (reference sequence). The trim removed 0 bases at V and 7 bases at J, leaving 7 bases unmatched. The CDR3 DNA reads TGTGCCAGCAGTTTATCCCCCGGGACAGGGGGACGTGGCTACACCTTC. Encoded protein: CASSLSPGTGGRGYTF.

The V call is TRBV3-1 (or the pseudogene TRBV3-2), the J call TRBJ1-1; TRBD1 might be the D (5 bases). This CDR3 is built from 15 residues. CDR1 LGHDT and CDR2 YNNKEL come from the germline V gene (reference sequence). The ends were cut back, 3 bases at V and 1 base at J, with 12 bases in the middle. CDR3 nucleotides: TGTGCCAGCAGCCATGTCAAAACAGGGAACACTGAAGCTTTCTTT. It yields the protein CASSHVKTGNTEAFF.

This chain uses TRBV4-2 with TRBJ2-5, with 8 bases fitting TRBD1. CDR1 and CDR2 (germline): LGHNA, YNFKEQ. The junction had 7 bases not matched to a gene; V was cut back by 3 bases and J by 4 bases. The CDR3 extends over 15 amino acids. This chain's CDR3 is CASSQEDRGGETQYF. In nucleotides, the CDR3 is TGTGCCAGCAGCCAGGAAGACAGGGGAGGAGAGACCCAGTACTTC.

The rearrangement uses TRBV2 and TRBJ1-2; 7 bases align to TRBD1. The CDR3 length is 13 residues. The junction had 2 bases not matched to a gene; V was cut back by 5 bases and J by 2 bases. The germline gives CDR1 SNHLY, CDR2 FYNNEI. CDR3 protein: CASSTTGNYGYTF. CDR3 nucleotides: TGTGCCAGCAGTACGACAGGGAACTATGGCTACACCTTC.

The CDR3 coding sequence is TGTGCCAGCAGTGAGAAACTAGCGGGAAACGAGCAGTACTTC. Its protein product is CASSEKLAGNEQYF. The rearrangement uses TRBV2 and TRBJ2-7, with TRBD2 matching over 10 bases. Germline V CDR1 and CDR2: SNHLY, FYNNEI. Germline trimming cut 3 bases from V and 5 bases from J; bases unmatched to any gene: 4. The CDR3 loop spans 14 amino acids.

The chain combines TRBV27 with TRBJ1-6, with D possibly being TRBD1 (6 bases). V dropped 7 bases and J dropped 12 bases, with 10 bases sitting between them. Looked up from germline, CDR1 is MNHEY and CDR2 is SMNVEV (reference sequence). CDR3 length equals 11 residues. The CDR3 sequence: CASKGGEPLHF. DNA of the CDR3: TGTGCCAGCAAAGGGGGAGAACCCCTCCACTTT.

The chain's CDR3 is CASVTIAGWNTEAFF. The DNA for the CDR3 is TGTGCCAGCGTCACGATCGCAGGCTGGAACACTGAAGCTTTCTTT. This chain links TRBV11-2 with TRBJ1-1; D not certain. V dropped 8 bases and J dropped 1 base, with 17 bases sitting between them. The CDR3 totals 15 residues. Per germline, CDR1 SGHAT and CDR2 FQNNGV.

The chain employs TRBV6-4 and TRBJ2-5; no clear D gene. Between the trimmed V and J ends, which lost 3 bases and 3 bases, there was a span of 23 bases. In germline, CDR1 is MRHNA, CDR2 SNTAGT. This CDR3 comprises 18 residues. DNA for the CDR3: TGTGCCAGCAGTGATCTCGTGACATTCCCAAAGCAAAAAGAGACCCAGTACTTC. Protein sequence: CASSDLVTFPKQKETQYF.